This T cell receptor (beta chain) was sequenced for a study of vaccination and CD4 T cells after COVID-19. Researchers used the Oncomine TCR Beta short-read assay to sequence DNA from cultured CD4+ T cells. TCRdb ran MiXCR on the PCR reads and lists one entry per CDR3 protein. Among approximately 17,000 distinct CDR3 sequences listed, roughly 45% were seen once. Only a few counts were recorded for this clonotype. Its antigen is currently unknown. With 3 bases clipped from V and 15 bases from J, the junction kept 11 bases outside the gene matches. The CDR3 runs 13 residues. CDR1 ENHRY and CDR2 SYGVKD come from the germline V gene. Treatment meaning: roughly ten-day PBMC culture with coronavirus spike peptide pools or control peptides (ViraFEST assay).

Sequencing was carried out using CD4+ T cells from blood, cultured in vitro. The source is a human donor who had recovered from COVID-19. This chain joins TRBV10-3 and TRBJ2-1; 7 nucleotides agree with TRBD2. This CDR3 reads CAISDSAGDEGFF. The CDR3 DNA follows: TGTGCCATCAGTGATTCGGCGGGAGACGAAGGGTTCTTC.